This T cell receptor beta chain was sequenced for a study of regulatory T cells in long-lasting Graves disease. This clonotype was seen repeatedly, ten times or more. The target antigen is unknown. Building of the TCR beta libraries involved iRepertoire HTBI primers and Arm-PCR of CDR3 regions. From the multiplex PCR reads, TCRdb called clonotypes with MiXCR, one entry per CDR3 protein. The sample holds over 450,000 distinct CDR3 sequences, about 12% seen once. Study-wide results and limits: Patients with persistent disease showed a bias toward TRBV28, TRBJ1-2 and TRBJ2-5.

Time point reported: newly diagnosed GD, antithyroid drugs for less than 3 months. The TCR library used RNA extracted from PBMCs. Recruitment took place at an endocrinology department in Xi'an, China. V gave up 6 bases and J gave up 0 bases, with 11 bases separating them. This CDR3 is built from 14 residues. Per the germline V gene, CDR1 is SGHAT and CDR2 is FQNNGV. This sample was shared with a second study, whose subject was T cells in Graves' hyperthyroidism and ophthalmopathy. Turning to that study: Stability of Graves' hyperthyroidism was defined as absent ophthalmopathy progression within 18 months. Diagnosis relied on clinical symptoms, serum thyroxine and TRAb, thyroid ultrasound and orbital computed tomography.

The chain employs TRBV11-2 and TRBJ1-1; D not resolved. This sample comprised peripheral blood mononuclear cells (PBMCs), obtained at new diagnosis, from a patient treated with antithyroid drugs. This receptor was identified in a woman younger than 45 with Graves disease. The CDR3 DNA follows: TGTGCCAGCAGTCGAGACACGATGAACACTGAAGCTTTCTTT. It yields the protein CASSRDTMNTEAFF.